This T cell receptor (beta chain) was sequenced during a study of CXCR3-negative and CXCR3-positive naive CD8 T cells. The overall study: A total of 150 million or so TRB reads was generated, with about 1.5 +/- 0.3 million per library. Study observations and caveats: A higher hydrophobicity marked the TRB CDR3s of CXCR3-positive naive cells versus CXCR3-negative naive cells.

As to this clonotype: The antigen is not known.

5' RACE that incorporated UMI labels was used to prepare the TRB cDNA libraries. From its re-call of the 5' RACE reads, TCRdb lists each CDR3 protein once, without DNA. The specimen's table records approximately 83,000 distinct CDR3 sequences. Researchers reported sorting every CD8+ T cell subset in triplicate, roughly 290,000 cells per sort. The receptor comes from a human donor in good health. Some clones in this sample may be carry-over from other donors' samples. The source material was naive CXCR3- CD8+ T cells from blood. Subset of the sample: CD45RO-CCR7+CD27+CD95- naive CD8+ T cells lacking CXCR3 (TNR3-).

CDR3 sequence reads: CASKQALSSYNEQFF. The rearrangement uses TRBV6-5 and TRBJ2-1; TCRdb reports TRBD1, a call that lacks DNA to check it against. CDR1 is MNHEY and CDR2 is SVGAGI in the germline V gene. The CDR3 length is 15 residues.